This TCR beta chain was captured in a study of long-term antiretroviral therapy in people with HIV. Study observations and caveats: Controls exceeded HIV repertoires in CDR3 length range. Diversity remained lower than transplant donor controls, even though it increased after ART.

The immunoSEQ assay was v3.0, run at survey level. Assay used: immunoSEQ multiplex PCR; TCRdb lists only in-frame clones, some missing. The repertoire consists of some 17,000 clones, with 78% occurring once and the leading ten covering approximately 13%. Comment on this clone: What it recognizes is unknown.

CDR3 size: 11 residues. Germline loops: CDR1 MNHNS, CDR2 SASEGT. V was shortened by 7 bases and J by 8 bases, with 11 bases between the two germline ends. The sequence came from a woman in her forties with HIV. The gene calls are TRBV6-1 and TRBJ1-2, with D uncertain. The sequences come from unsorted PBMCs, collected more than 3.1 years after starting antiretroviral therapy. The chain's CDR3 is CASTANSGYTF. In DNA, the CDR3 is TGTGCCAGCACGGCAAATAGCGGCTACACCTTC.